The clone carrying this T cell receptor beta chain was counted a single time. The data are from a study of cytomegalovirus exposure and HLA in healthy donors. Trimming cost V 1 base and J 3 bases, with 6 bases left between them. Germline V lookup: CDR1 LNHNV, CDR2 YYDKDF (reference sequence). The CDR3 sequence is 13 residues long. Among the donors, all were healthy bone marrow donors. Primers: 60 Vbeta forward and 13 Jbeta reverse. Sequenced by immunoSEQ multiplex PCR; TCRdb stores in-frame clones only, minus some. The sample carries approximately 110,000 clones, roughly 74% recorded once. What was sequenced was PBMCs. This sequence was found in a man aged 35-49 years in good health and CMV-seronegative. The chain links TRBV15 to TRBJ1-1, with unresolved D. CDR3 in amino acids: CATSRGGDTEAFF. The DNA for the CDR3 is TGTGCCACCAGCAGAGGAGGAGACACTGAAGCTTTCTTT.